This TCR beta chain comes out of a study of regulatory T cells in long-lasting Graves disease. Broader study findings: Peripheral blood was the sole material, not thyroid tissue.

The time point here: newly diagnosed GD, antithyroid drugs for less than 3 months. Isolated PBMC RNA provided the starting material for the TCR library. This clonotype was counted only a few times. The target antigen is unknown. Germline CDR1 and CDR2: SQVTM and ANQGSEA. The CDR3 sequence is 12 residues long. Trimming took off 6 bases at V and 4 bases at J, with 12 bases between the two ends. With iRepertoire HTBI primers and Arm-PCR of CDR3 regions, TCR beta libraries were built. MiXCR, run by TCRdb on the multiplex PCR reads, gives a single entry per CDR3 protein. The repertoire holds 560,000 or so distinct CDR3 sequences, about 16% seen once, with more than 10% in the top ten. A further study also used this sample, focusing on T cells in Graves' hyperthyroidism and ophthalmopathy.

The clonotype comes from a man younger than 35 with Graves disease. The V and J genes are TRBV29-1 and TRBJ1-2; weak D call: TRBD1 (5 bases). The source material was peripheral blood mononuclear cells (PBMCs), sampled at new diagnosis, from a patient treated with antithyroid drugs. The CDR3 nucleotides read TGCAGCGTCGCACAGGAGACCTATGGCTACACCTTC. Its protein is CSVAQETYGYTF.